The rows below give T cell receptor beta chains drawn from one sample of a study of T cells in Graves' hyperthyroidism and ophthalmopathy. From the multiplex PCR reads, TCRdb called clonotypes with MiXCR, one entry per CDR3 protein. Here the sample spans around 380,000 distinct CDR3 sequences, roughly 12% being singletons. The sequenced material came from blood. These receptors were collected from a man aged 30-40 years with Graves' hyperthyroidism that later progressed to Graves' ophthalmopathy. CDR3s include the opening cysteine and the closing phenylalanine or tryptophan. The order of the fields is V gene, clone size, D gene, J gene, CDR3 protein, CDR3 DNA. The D gene is left open where the match is weak. Clone size, where shown, is once, few, many, or a class for clones that have expanded.

TRBV15,many,.,TRBJ1-6,CATSRDLKQGRISPLHF,TGTGCCACCAGCAGAGATCTCAAGCAGGGAAGGATTTCACCCCTCCACTTT
TRBV3-1,.,.,TRBJ1-2,CASGQDWEANYGYTF,TGTGCCAGCGGCCAAGACTGGGAGGCAAACTATGGCTACACCTTC
TRBV5-6,.,.,TRBJ2-3,CASSFPGGGTDTQYF,TGTGCCAGCAGCTTTCCAGGGGGGGGCACAGATACGCAGTATTTT
TRBV10-3,many,.,TRBJ1-2,CAILGTQGYYGYTF,TGTGCCATCCTGGGGACCCAGGGCTACTATGGCTACACCTTC
TRBV5-1,.,.,TRBJ1-3,CASSLTAHSGNTIYF,TGCGCCAGCAGCTTGACAGCACACTCTGGAAACACCATATATTTT
TRBV5-1,many,.,TRBJ1-1,CASIPGLNTEAFF,TGCGCCAGCATACCCGGACTAAACACTGAAGCTTTCTTT
TRBV6-5,many,.,TRBJ1-3,CASSYSGGSGNTIYF,TGTGCCAGCAGTTACTCAGGGGGCTCTGGAAACACCATATATTTT
TRBV7-2,many,TRBD2,TRBJ2-7,CASSLRGGGLVPDYEQYF,TGTGCCAGCAGCTTACGTGGGGGAGGGCTGGTTCCAGACTACGAGCAGTACTTC
TRBV11-2,many,TRBD1,TRBJ2-3,CASSYTGTGSTDTQYF,TGTGCCAGCAGCTACACCGGGACAGGGAGCACAGATACGCAGTATTTT
TRBV4-2,few,.,TRBJ1-2,CASSQDSSRKRGYTF,TGTGCCAGCAGCCAAGATTCTTCAAGAAAACGTGGCTACACCTTC
TRBV11-3,.,TRBD1,TRBJ2-2,CASSLSRGLSTGELFF,TGTGCCAGCAGCTTAAGCAGGGGGTTATCGACCGGGGAGCTGTTTTTT
TRBV28,many,.,TRBJ2-7,CASSLTGEHSYEQYF,TGTGCCAGCAGCCTTACAGGAGAGCACTCCTACGAGCAGTACTTC
TRBV28,many,TRBD1,TRBJ1-2,CASSPTQGAYGYTF,TGTGCCAGCAGCCCAACCCAGGGGGCGTATGGCTACACCTTC
TRBV6-5,few,TRBD1,TRBJ2-7,CASSYSKSQGAAGGSYEQYF,TGTGCCAGCAGTTACTCGAAGAGCCAGGGGGCGGCTGGGGGCTCCTACGAGCAGTACTTC
TRBV14,.,TRBD2,TRBJ2-2,CASSQEAWTSGSRNTGELFF,TGTGCCAGCAGCCAAGAAGCGTGGACTAGCGGTTCACGGAACACCGGGGAGCTGTTTTTT
TRBV18,.,.,TRBJ2-7,CASSEGTEVSLKQYF,TGTGCCAGCTCAGAAGGGACGGAGGTTTCCCTCAAGCAGTACTTC
TRBV12-3/TRBV12-4,.,TRBD1,TRBJ2-2,CASSLGDRGTGELFF,TGTGCCAGCAGTTTAGGGGACAGGGGGACCGGGGAGCTGTTTTTT
TRBV12-3/TRBV12-4,.,.,TRBJ2-4,CASSFFSKSRNIQYF,TGTGCCAGCAGTTTCTTTTCGAAGAGTAGAAACATTCAGTACTTC
TRBV5-1,.,.,TRBJ1-1,CASSLAGVTTEAFF,TGCGCCAGCAGCCTGGCTGGAGTGACCACTGAAGCTTTCTTT
TRBV3-1,many,.,TRBJ1-1,CASSHEPGNTEAFF,TGTGCCAGCAGCCATGAACCCGGGAACACTGAAGCTTTCTTT
TRBV6-1,many,.,TRBJ1-5,CASSSRTRGSNQPQHF,TGTGCCAGCAGCAGCCGAACCAGGGGAAGCAATCAGCCCCAGCATTTT
TRBV12-3/TRBV12-4,many,.,TRBJ1-1,CASSFGQFEAFF,TGTGCCAGCAGTTTTGGACAGTTTGAAGCTTTCTTT
TRBV12-5,many,TRBD2,TRBJ2-3,CASGWGGLARDTQYF,TGTGCTAGTGGGTGGGGCGGACTAGCCAGAGATACGCAGTATTTT
TRBV27,many,.,TRBJ2-5,CASSLRSGETQYF,TGTGCCAGCAGTTTACGGTCCGGAGAGACCCAGTACTTC
TRBV15,many,.,TRBJ2-5,CATSRGGGPETQYF,TGTGCCACCAGTCGGGGAGGGGGGCCGGAGACCCAGTACTTC
TRBV12-3/TRBV12-4,many,TRBD1,TRBJ1-2,CASSFITGDDGYTF,TGTGCCAGCAGTTTCATAACAGGGGATGATGGCTACACCTTC
TRBV6-5,many,.,TRBJ1-1,CASSYNAGSEAFF,TGTGCCAGCAGTTACAATGCAGGGTCTGAAGCTTTCTTT
TRBV24-1,.,TRBD2,TRBJ2-3,CATSDRTSGGLTDTQYF,TGTGCCACCAGTGATCGAACTAGCGGGGGGCTTACAGATACGCAGTATTTT
TRBV6-6,few,.,TRBJ2-6,CASSYGASGANVLTF,TGTGCCAGCAGTTACGGGGCCTCTGGGGCCAACGTCCTGACTTTC
TRBV12-3/TRBV12-4,many,.,TRBJ2-2,CASRTNTGELFF,TGTGCCAGCAGGACTAACACCGGGGAGCTGTTTTTT